Given below is one T cell receptor beta chain in context. Its antigen is undetermined. The data stem from a study of T cell responses to AZD1222 COVID-19 vaccine. Germline values: CDR1 MNHEY, CDR2 SVGEGT. This CDR3 spans 13 amino acids. V dropped 4 bases and J dropped 9; count of bases not matched to a gene: 7. Findings of the study overall: Targeting of unmutated variant regions was reportedly seen in nearly half of spike-specific TCRs.

The method was immunoSEQ multiplex PCR; TCRdb's version includes in-frame clones alone and lacks a portion of them. Among about 75,000 clones listed, roughly 91% were seen once. The chain couples TRBV6-2 or TRBV6-3 to TRBJ2-7, with 9 bases matching TRBD1. The specimen comprised peripheral blood, sampled 28 days after the second AZD1222 dose. This clonotype was obtained from an adult who received the AZD1222 COVID-19 vaccine. CDR3 in amino acids: CASSWTGARGQYF. CDR3 nucleotides: TGTGCCAGCAGTTGGACAGGGGCAAGGGGGCAGTACTTC.